This T cell receptor beta chain stems from a study of blood T cell repertoires in COVID-19. There are 16 residues in the CDR3. Germline-derived CDR1 and CDR2 are MDHEN and SYDVKM. The J segment lost 4 bases and the V segment lost 6 bases, leaving 13 bases of the junction unmatched. TCRdb keeps only in-frame clones here, not all; method: immunoSEQ multiplex PCR. Counted here are about 130,000 clones, approximately 80% occurring once; the ten biggest clones make up around 15%. The TCR originated in a woman aged 50 to 60 with acute or convalescent COVID-19. This chain joins TRBV28 and TRBJ1-2; 8 bases fit TRBD1. The material sequenced was peripheral blood. As DNA, the CDR3 is TGTGCCAGCAGCCCCACCCCGGGACAGGCTGTCTATGGCTACACCTTC. It yields the protein CASSPTPGQAVYGYTF.